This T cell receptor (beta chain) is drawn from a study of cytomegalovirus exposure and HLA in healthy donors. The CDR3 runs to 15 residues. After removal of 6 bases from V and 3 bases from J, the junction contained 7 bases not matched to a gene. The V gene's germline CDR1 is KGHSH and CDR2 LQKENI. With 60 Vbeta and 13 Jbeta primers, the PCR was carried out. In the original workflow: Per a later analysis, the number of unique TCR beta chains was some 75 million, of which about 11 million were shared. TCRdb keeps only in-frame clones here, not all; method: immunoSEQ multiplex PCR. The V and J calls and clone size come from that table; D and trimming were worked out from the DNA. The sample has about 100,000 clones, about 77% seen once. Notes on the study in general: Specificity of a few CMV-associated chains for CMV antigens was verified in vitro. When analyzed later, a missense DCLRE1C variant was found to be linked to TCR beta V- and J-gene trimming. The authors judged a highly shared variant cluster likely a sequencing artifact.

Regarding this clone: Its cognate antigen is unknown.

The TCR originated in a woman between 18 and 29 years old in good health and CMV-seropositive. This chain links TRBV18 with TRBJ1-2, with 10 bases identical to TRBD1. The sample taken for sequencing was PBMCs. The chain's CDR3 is CASSLGDRGYYGYTF. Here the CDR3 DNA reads TGTGCCAGCTCCCTGGGGGACAGGGGTTACTATGGCTACACCTTC. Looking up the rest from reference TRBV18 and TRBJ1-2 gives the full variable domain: NAGVMQNPRHLVRRRGQEARLRCSPMKGHSHVYWYRQLPEEGLKFMVYLQKENIIDESGMPKERFSAEFPKEGPSILRIQQVVRGDSAAYFCASSLGDRGYYGYTFGSGTRLTVV.